This entry concerns a single TCR beta chain. No antigen is known for it. Healthy Caucasians, and only they, were the donors. The sample originates from a study of identical twins. Via MiXCR, TCRdb re-called the 5' RACE reads, giving one row per CDR3 protein. This sample yields a few hundred thousand distinct CDR3 sequences, of which over 9% are seen a single time; 7.2% belongs to the top ten. With V trimmed by 0 bases and J by 7 bases, 7 bases remained unmatched. Germline lookup yields CDR1 MGHRA and CDR2 YSYEKL. The CDR3 is 15 amino acids. Overall study findings and caveats: While abundant cord blood beta clonotypes carried fewer insertions, memory repertoires showed no such pattern.

These sequences were also reported in another study, on yellow fever vaccine responses in identical twins.

The chain uses TRBV4-1 and TRBJ2-3, with 7 bases identical to TRBD1. The TCR comes from a woman between 18 and 29 years old in good health. The sequenced material came from CD8+ T cells sorted from blood. CDR3 nucleotide sequence: TGCGCCAGCAGCCAAGAGGCACAGGGGCGTTATACGCAGTATTTT. Translated: CASSQEAQGRYTQYF.